Following are 32 T cell receptor beta chains from one sample sequenced in a study of blood T cells in healthy people across ages. A second about 7 to 12 cycle PCR used barcoded and J-beta primers. TCRdb passed the 5' RACE reads through MiXCR, listing each CDR3 protein once. The profile shows 1.5 million to 2 million distinct CDR3 sequences, 28% of them singletons. Sequencing used blood. These TCRs come from a woman in her 30s in good health.

The V call is TRBV7-2, the J call TRBJ2-4, with TRBD2 matching 7 bases. J was trimmed by 13 bases and V by 1 base; bases with no gene match: 13. CDR3 size: 15 residues. In germline, CDR1 is SGHTA, CDR2 FQGNSA. CDR3 sequence: CASSLGLASQNEQYF. CDR3 DNA sequence: TGTGCCAGCAGCTTAGGACTAGCATCTCAGAATGAGCAGTACTTC.

In the case of this clonotype: Being one base from a much bigger clone, this may be a read error. The chain employs TRBV5-1 and TRBJ2-7; a weak D match, TRBD2 (5 bases). The CDR3 consists of 15 residues. Germline-derived CDR1 and CDR2 are SGHRS and YFSETQ. In DNA, the CDR3 is TGCGCCAGCGGCTTGGAGGCAGGTGCTACCTACGAGCAGTACTTC. Translated: CASGLEAGATYEQYF.

This clonotype was recorded a few times. The chain is built from TRBV6-6 and TRBJ1-5; 7 nucleotides align to TRBD1. With V trimmed by 0 bases and J by 4 bases, 12 bases remained unmatched. In germline, CDR1 is MNHNY, CDR2 SVGAGI (reference sequence). The CDR3 spans 18 residues. The CDR3 protein is CASSYSKGGRGYNQPQHF. CDR3 bases: TGTGCCAGCAGTTACTCGAAAGGGGGCAGAGGTTATAATCAGCCCCAGCATTTT.

The V and J genes are TRBV5-1 and TRBJ2-7; 13 bases align to TRBD2. V gave up 5 bases and J gave up 3 bases; unmatched junction bases: 8. The CDR3 contains 16 residues. Germline V lookup: CDR1 SGHRS, CDR2 YFSETQ. The CDR3 reads CASRSGTSGTNYEQYF. DNA of the CDR3: TGCGCCAGCAGATCCGGGACTAGCGGGACTAACTACGAGCAGTACTTC.

At least ten counts were recorded for this clonotype. The chain combines TRBV6-6 with TRBJ1-2, with D perhaps TRBD1 (5 bases). The CDR3 is 14 amino acids. The V end was cut by 2 bases, the J end by 4 bases, with 11 bases between. Per the germline V gene, CDR1 is MNHNY and CDR2 is SVGAGI (reference sequence). The chain's CDR3 is CASSYVQGPYGYTF. The DNA for the CDR3 is TGTGCCAGCAGTTACGTCCAGGGACCCTATGGCTACACCTTC.

In regard to this clonotype: At one end the junction does not follow the germline gene, possibly because of a read error. The rearrangement joins TRBV3-1 to TRBJ2-6; D possibly uses TRBD1 or TRBD2 (5 bases each). Germline CDR1 reads LGHDT; CDR2 reads YNNKEL (reference sequence). The CDR3 covers 18 residues. CDR3 region: CASSTPGTAPSGTNVLTF. CDR3 sequence (DNA): TGTGCCAGCAGCACTCCAGGGACCGCCCCCTCTGGGACCAACGTCCTGACTTTC.

In its sample, this clonotype was seen a few times. The V call is TRBV20-1, the J call TRBJ2-5; D tentatively fits TRBD1 or TRBD2 (5 bases each). Trimming took 6 bases from V and 6 from J, leaving 17 bases between them. Germline V gene data show CDR1 as DFQATT and CDR2 as SNEGSKA (reference sequence). The CDR3 has 13 amino acids. DNA of the CDR3: TGCAGTGCCCGGGACGGGTACAGCAAGACCCAGTACTTC. It codes for CSARDGYSKTQYF.

This clonotype was counted at least ten times. This chain uses TRBV9 with TRBJ2-1; the D gene is possibly TRBD2 (5 bases). Germline V gene lookup returns CDR1 SGDLS and CDR2 YYNGEE. The V gene lost 3 bases and the J gene lost 11 bases, with 9 bases spanning the gap. The CDR3 sequence is 11 residues long. The CDR3 DNA sequence: TGTGCCAGCAGCGCTCCCGGGAAGCAGTTCTTC. It is translated as CASSAPGKQFF.

This clonotype has just a few counts. The V gene is TRBV13, the J gene TRBJ2-1, with TRBD1 identical over 7 bases. The CDR3 spans 18 residues. Germline V lookup: CDR1 PRHDT, CDR2 FYEKMQ (reference sequence). Germline trimming cut 2 bases from V and 8 bases from J; bases unmatched to any gene: 18. The DNA for the CDR3 is TGTGCCAGCAGCTTAATCAGGGCGCGAGACAGGGTCGGCGATGAGCAGTTCTTC. Encoded protein: CASSLIRARDRVGDEQFF.

This sequence joins TRBV27 and TRBJ2-3; perhaps TRBD2 as D (5 bases). This CDR3 comprises 15 residues. Germline-derived CDR1 and CDR2 are MNHEY and SMNVEV (reference sequence). Trimming removed 7 bases from V and 4 bases from J, with 18 bases in between. CDR3 sequence: CASMGSGYLADTQYF. The DNA for the CDR3 is TGTGCCAGCATGGGGTCGGGGTACCTCGCAGATACGCAGTATTTT.

CDR3 nucleotides: TGCGCCAGCAGACCGGCGGGGGGAGGGGAAAAACTGTTTTTT. Translated, it gives CASRPAGGGEKLFF. The rearrangement uses TRBV5-1 and TRBJ1-4; D might be TRBD1 (5 bases). The CDR3 runs 14 residues. Trimming shortened V by 5 bases and J by 8 bases, and 16 bases separated the two germline ends. CDR1 is SGHRS, CDR2 YFSETQ, per germline.

The table lists this clonotype with a few counts. This chain connects TRBV12-3 or TRBV12-4 to TRBJ1-2; weak D call: TRBD1 (6 bases). This CDR3 contains 14 residues. V lost 6 bases, J lost 5 bases, and 16 bases lay in between. The CDR3 nucleotides read TGTGCCAGCAGGCCAGGGGCCGCCTCGTATGGCTACACCTTC. Translation: CASRPGAASYGYTF.

This clonotype has a count of ten or more. The CDR3 coding sequence is TGTGCCAGCAGCTCTAGCGGGCGGGACTCCTACGAGCAGTACTTC. It encodes CASSSSGRDSYEQYF. The rearrangement uses TRBV7-2 and TRBJ2-7; the match to TRBD2 covers 8 bases. The J segment lost 0 bases and the V segment lost 4 bases, leaving 5 bases of the junction unmatched. CDR1 is SGHTA and CDR2 is FQGNSA in the germline V gene. There are 15 residues in the CDR3.

This clonotype was seen only a few times. Mismatch with germline at one junction end may stem from a read error. V gene TRBV11-2 combines with J gene TRBJ2-1; perhaps TRBD2 as D (6 bases). CDR3 length equals 16 residues. Germline V gene sequence: CDR1 SGHAT, CDR2 FQNNGV. The CDR3, as DNA: TGTACCAGCAGCTTAGAATGGCGCGGAGGGTTAAATGAGCAGTTCTTC. This encodes CTSSLEWRGGLNEQFF.

The chain employs TRBV6-5 and TRBJ1-2; no definite D call. This CDR3 is built from 14 residues. V lost 6 bases and J lost 2, with 13 bases in between. Germline CDR1 and CDR2: MNHEY and SVGAGI. DNA for the CDR3: TGTGCCAGCAGAACGGACTCGCGGAACTATGGCTACACCTTC. Translation gives CASRTDSRNYGYTF.

The CDR3 DNA reads as TGTGCCAGCAGCCCCGGGACATCCCGAGGGACCCAGTACTTC. Residues: CASSPGTSRGTQYF. V and J are TRBV11-2 and TRBJ2-7; the D gene is possibly TRBD1 (6 bases). The DNA matches TRBJ2-5 better at its end, which makes the J call doubtful. The CDR3 contains 14 residues. Germline V lookup: CDR1 SGHAT, CDR2 FQNNGV.

This clonotype was observed many times. The CDR3 is CSVGTQWSNEQFF. CDR3 nucleotides: TGCAGCGTAGGGACTCAGTGGTCCAATGAGCAGTTCTTC. The V and J genes are TRBV29-1 and TRBJ2-1; a possible D gene is TRBD2 (6 bases). V lost 6 bases to trimming and J lost 6 bases, with 15 bases between them. This CDR3 spans 13 amino acids. Germline-derived CDR1 and CDR2 are SQVTM and ANQGSEA.

This clonotype was seen only a few times. The V gene is TRBV24-1, the J gene TRBJ1-5; the match to TRBD1 covers 8 bases. The CDR3 is made up of 16 amino acids. Trimming at V came to 3 bases and at J to 3 bases, leaving 6 bases not matched to a gene. The germline V gene has CDR1 KGHDR and CDR2 SFDVKD. The CDR3 DNA reads as TGTGCCACCAGTGATACCGGGACAGGCCTCAATCAGCCCCAGCATTTT. Amino acid sequence: CATSDTGTGLNQPQHF.

This clonotype was observed a few times. The genes are TRBV5-6 and TRBJ2-1; D could derive from TRBD1 or TRBD2 (5 bases each). The V end was cut by 1 base, the J end by 4 bases, with 12 bases between. The germline gives CDR1 SGHDT, CDR2 YYEEEE. This CDR3 region has 15 residues. The DNA of the CDR3 is TGTGCCAGCAGCTTGCCCGGGACGCATTACAATGAGCAGTTCTTC. Translated, it gives CASSLPGTHYNEQFF.

At least ten counts were recorded for this clonotype. The rearrangement links TRBV29-1 to TRBJ2-5, with D possibly called TRBD1 or TRBD2 (6 bases each). The germline V gene encodes CDR1 SQVTM and CDR2 ANQGSEA. The CDR3 sequence is 14 residues long. Trimming removed 4 bases at V and 3 bases at J, with 15 bases between. CDR3: CSVAGAIRKETQYF. CDR3 bases: TGCAGCGTTGCGGGGGCGATTCGGAAAGAGACCCAGTACTTC.

The chain links TRBV7-2 to TRBJ2-7; the match to TRBD2 covers 13 bases. This CDR3 contains 16 residues. CDR1 and CDR2 from the germline V gene are SGHTA and FQGNSA. The V and J ends lost 5 bases and 0 bases, in that order; junction bases with no gene match: 4. The CDR3 region is CASSARLAGGSYEQYF. The CDR3 nucleotides are TGTGCCAGCAGCGCCCGACTAGCGGGGGGCTCCTACGAGCAGTACTTC.

This clonotype was found a few times. The chain uses TRBV15 and TRBJ1-1; D not certain. The CDR3 is made up of 13 amino acids. Trimming left V 8 bases short and J 0 bases short, with 10 bases between. Germline loops: CDR1 LNHNV, CDR2 YYDKDF (reference sequence). The CDR3 loop is CATATEMNTEAFF. The CDR3 DNA sequence: TGTGCCACCGCAACAGAGATGAACACTGAAGCTTTCTTT.

The chain links TRBV6-5 to TRBJ2-3, with D perhaps assigned TRBD1 or TRBD2 (5 bases each). V was cut by 2 bases and J by 2 bases, with 11 bases left in between. CDR1 and CDR2 (germline): MNHEY, SVGAGI. The CDR3 is 15 residues long. The CDR3 region is CASSYRFGTTDTQYF. The CDR3 nucleotides are TGTGCCAGCAGTTACCGGTTCGGGACCACAGATACGCAGTATTTT.

This clonotype was recorded only once. A much larger clone differs by one base, so this may be a read error. The chain links TRBV6-5 to TRBJ2-4, with 9 bases matching TRBD2. Trimming took 4 bases from V and 13 from J; bases not matched to a gene: 17. CDR1 is MNHEY and CDR2 is SVGAGI in the germline V gene. The CDR3 consists of 16 residues. The CDR3 loop is CASSSGTSPTYNEQYF. Written as DNA, the CDR3 is TGTGCCAGCAGTTCTGGGACTAGCCCTACATACAATGAGCAGTACTTC.

Many counts were recorded for this clonotype. The V and J genes are TRBV10-2 and TRBJ2-7; 11 positions match TRBD1. This CDR3 region has 17 residues. V shed 6 bases and J 2 bases; nucleotides not matched to a gene: 12. Germline values: CDR1 WSHSY, CDR2 SAAADI. CDR3 nucleotides: TGCGCCAGCAGGCCCGGGACAGGGGGTTCGCTAGCCTACGAGCAGTACTTC. Residues: CASRPGTGGSLAYEQYF.

The chain couples TRBV5-1 to TRBJ1-1, with 8 bases fitting TRBD1. The CDR3 sequence is 16 residues long. Germline V CDR1 and CDR2: SGHRS, YFSETQ. Trimming cost V 4 bases and J 1 base; bases outside gene matches: 9. The CDR3 loop reads CASSRRTGNENTEAFF. The CDR3 DNA follows: TGCGCCAGCAGCCGAAGGACAGGGAACGAGAACACTGAAGCTTTCTTT.

As for this clonotype: The junction and the germline gene differ at one end; a read error may be behind it. The chain has TRBV28 and TRBJ1-1; unclear D gene. The germline CDR1 and CDR2 sequences are MDHEN and SYDVKM. This CDR3 spans 11 amino acids. CDR3 sequence reads: CASRTNSEAFF. CDR3 sequence (DNA): TGTGCCAGCAGAACGAACAGTGAAGCTTTCTTT.

This clonotype has a handful of counts. The chain links TRBV20-1 to TRBJ1-2; 9 bases map to TRBD1. Germline V gene lookup returns CDR1 DFQATT and CDR2 SNEGSKA (reference sequence). The J segment lost 2 bases and the V segment lost 5 bases, leaving 3 bases of the junction unmatched. The CDR3 is 13 residues long. CDR3 bases: TGCAGTGCTGCCGACAGGGGGAACTATGGCTACACCTTC. Translating it yields CSAADRGNYGYTF.

The V call is TRBV6-6, the J call TRBJ2-7; D call uncertain. Trimming shortened V by 2 bases and J by 4 bases, and 15 bases separated the two germline ends. Germline V gene data show CDR1 as MNHNY and CDR2 as SVGAGI (reference sequence). The CDR3 totals 15 residues. The DNA of the CDR3 is TGTGCCAGCAGTTACCTCAACCCCCTGAGGTACGAGCAGTACTTC. Its translation: CASSYLNPLRYEQYF.

This clonotype was seen at least ten times. The chain has TRBV20-1 and TRBJ2-3; D remains ambiguous. Between the trimmed V and J ends, which lost 6 bases and 6 bases, there was a span of 10 bases. The CDR3 consists of 11 residues. Germline assignment: CDR1 DFQATT and CDR2 SNEGSKA (reference sequence). CDR3: CSASVRDTQYF. The CDR3 DNA reads TGCAGTGCATCGGTTAGGGATACGCAGTATTTT.

A few counts support this clonotype. This sequence joins TRBV29-1 and TRBJ1-4, with D possibly TRBD1 on 5 matching bases. Germline CDR1 and CDR2: SQVTM and ANQGSEA. The V end lost 7 bases, the J end lost 0 bases, and 12 bases lay between the germline ends. The CDR3 has 14 amino acids. The CDR3 loop reads CSAGGASTNEKLFF. Here the CDR3 DNA reads TGCAGCGCAGGAGGGGCTTCAACTAATGAAAAACTGTTTTTT.

This clonotype was detected many times. The J gene is TRBJ1-6, the V gene TRBV4-1; the D is unclear. V gave up 1 base and J gave up 9 bases, with 10 bases separating them. In germline, CDR1 is MGHRA, CDR2 YSYEKL. The CDR3 extends over 14 amino acids. DNA of the CDR3: TGCGCCAGCAGCCAAGTGGGCGTGAGTTCACCCCTCCACTTT. Its protein is CASSQVGVSSPLHF.